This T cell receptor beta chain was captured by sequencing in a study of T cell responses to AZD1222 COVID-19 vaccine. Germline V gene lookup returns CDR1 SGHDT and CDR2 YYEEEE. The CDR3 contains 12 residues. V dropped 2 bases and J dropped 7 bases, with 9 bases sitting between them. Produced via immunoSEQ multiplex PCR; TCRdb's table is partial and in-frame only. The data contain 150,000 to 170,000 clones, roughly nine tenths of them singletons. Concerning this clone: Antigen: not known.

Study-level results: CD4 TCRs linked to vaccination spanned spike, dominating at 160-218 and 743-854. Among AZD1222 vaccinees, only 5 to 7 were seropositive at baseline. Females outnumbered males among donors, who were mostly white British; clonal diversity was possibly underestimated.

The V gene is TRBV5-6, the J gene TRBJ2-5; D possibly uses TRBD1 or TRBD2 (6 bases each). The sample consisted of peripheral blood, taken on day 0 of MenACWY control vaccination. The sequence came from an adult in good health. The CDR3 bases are TGTGCCAGCAGCTTAGGGGGAGGGACCCAGTACTTC. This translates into CASSLGGGTQYF.